This T cell receptor beta chain originates from a study of CD8 T cells in Susac syndrome. The RNA input was about 0.5 to 1 ug, and it was reverse transcribed with random hexamers. Each CDR3 protein gets one entry after TCRdb re-called the immunoSEQ multiplex PCR reads with MiXCR. The repertoire includes 150,000 to 200,000 distinct CDR3 sequences, 93% of them detected once, and just over 0.13% sits in the top ten. Germline CDR1 is KGHDR and CDR2 is SFDVKD. Trimming removed 4 bases from V and 5 bases from J, with 10 bases in between. The CDR3 is made up of 13 amino acids. Source material: CD4+ T cells from PBMCs. The sequence was obtained from a human donor in good health. The rearrangement joins TRBV24-1 to TRBJ2-5; perhaps TRBD1 as D (5 bases). The CDR3 DNA reads TGTGCCACCAGTGAGCAGGGTATGGAGACCCAGTACTTC. It translates to CATSEQGMETQYF.